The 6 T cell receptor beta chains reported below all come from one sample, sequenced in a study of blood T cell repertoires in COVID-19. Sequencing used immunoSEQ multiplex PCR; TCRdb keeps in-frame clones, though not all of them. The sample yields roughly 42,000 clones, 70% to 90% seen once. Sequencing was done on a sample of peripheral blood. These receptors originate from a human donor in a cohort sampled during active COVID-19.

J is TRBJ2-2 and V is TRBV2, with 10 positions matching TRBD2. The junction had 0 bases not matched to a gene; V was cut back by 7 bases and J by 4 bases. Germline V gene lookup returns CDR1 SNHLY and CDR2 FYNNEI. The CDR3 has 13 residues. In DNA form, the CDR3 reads TGTGCCAGCATAGCGGGGGGCACCGGGGAGCTGTTTTTT. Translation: CASIAGGTGELFF.

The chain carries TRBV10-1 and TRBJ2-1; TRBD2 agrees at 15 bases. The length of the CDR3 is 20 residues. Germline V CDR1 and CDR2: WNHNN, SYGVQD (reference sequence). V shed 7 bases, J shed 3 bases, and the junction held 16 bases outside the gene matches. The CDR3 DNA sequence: TGCGCCAGCACTTCCAGCGGGACTAGCGGGAGGCATATGGGCTACAATGAGCAGTTCTTC. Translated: CASTSSGTSGRHMGYNEQFF.

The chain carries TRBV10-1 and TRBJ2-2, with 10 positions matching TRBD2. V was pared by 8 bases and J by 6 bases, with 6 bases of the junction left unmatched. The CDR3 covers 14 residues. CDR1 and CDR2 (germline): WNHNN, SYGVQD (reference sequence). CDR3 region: CASSGTSDSGELFF. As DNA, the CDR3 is TGCGCCAGCTCTGGGACTAGCGATTCCGGGGAGCTGTTTTTT.

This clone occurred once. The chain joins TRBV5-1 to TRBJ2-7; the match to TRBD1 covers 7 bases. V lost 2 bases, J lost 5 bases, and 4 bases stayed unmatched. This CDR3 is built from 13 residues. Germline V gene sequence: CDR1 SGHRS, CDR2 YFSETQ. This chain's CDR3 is CASSLGGADEQYF. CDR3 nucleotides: TGCGCCAGCAGCTTAGGGGGCGCCGACGAGCAGTACTTC. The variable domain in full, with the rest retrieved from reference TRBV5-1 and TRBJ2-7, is KAGVTQTPRYLIKTRGQQVTLSCSPISGHRSVSWYQQTPGQGLQFLFEYFSETQRNKGNFPGRFSGRQFSNSRSEMNVSTLELGDSALYLCASSLGGADEQYFGPGTRLTVT.

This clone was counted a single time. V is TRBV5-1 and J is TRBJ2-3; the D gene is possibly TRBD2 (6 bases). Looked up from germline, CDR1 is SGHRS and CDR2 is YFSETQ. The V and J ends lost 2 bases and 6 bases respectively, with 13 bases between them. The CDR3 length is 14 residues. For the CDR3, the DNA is TGCGCCAGCAGCTTCGGGACTCTCGGGGATACGCAGTATTTT. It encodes CASSFGTLGDTQYF.

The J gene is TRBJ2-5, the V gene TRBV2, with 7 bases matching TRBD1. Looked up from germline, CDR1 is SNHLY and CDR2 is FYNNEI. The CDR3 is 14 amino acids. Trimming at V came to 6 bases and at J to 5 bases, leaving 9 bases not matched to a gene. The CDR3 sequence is CASRENTGEETQYF. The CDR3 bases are TGTGCCAGCAGGGAAAACACAGGGGAGGAGACCCAGTACTTC.